This T cell receptor (beta chain) appears in the sequencing data of a study of cytomegalovirus exposure and HLA in healthy donors. TCRdb's table, derived via immunoSEQ multiplex PCR, lists solely in-frame clones and lacks some. The sample shows about 170,000 clones, roughly 90% of them seen only once. The CDR3 is 15 residues long. Germline values: CDR1 SGHTA, CDR2 FQGNSA. V lost 3 bases and J 9 bases, leaving 20 bases between the germline ends. The chain carries TRBV7-2 and TRBJ2-5, with D maybe TRBD2 (6 bases). This receptor was identified in a woman aged 18-30 years in good health and CMV-seropositive. Input material: PBMCs. CDR3 in amino acids: CASSLIPAGLSAQYF. The DNA for the CDR3 is TGTGCCAGCAGCTTGATTCCGGCGGGACTTTCGGCCCAGTACTTC.